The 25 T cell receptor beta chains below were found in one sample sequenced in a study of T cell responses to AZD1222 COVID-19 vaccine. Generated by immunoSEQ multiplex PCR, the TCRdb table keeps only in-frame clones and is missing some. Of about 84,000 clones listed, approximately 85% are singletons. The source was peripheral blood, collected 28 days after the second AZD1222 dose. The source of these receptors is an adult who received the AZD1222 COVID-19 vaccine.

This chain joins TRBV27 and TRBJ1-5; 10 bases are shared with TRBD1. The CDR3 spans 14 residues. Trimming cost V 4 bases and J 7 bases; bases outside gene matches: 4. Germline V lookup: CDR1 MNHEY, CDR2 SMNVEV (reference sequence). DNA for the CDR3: TGTGCCAGCAGTTCCGGACAGGGGGGACAGCCCCAGCATTTT. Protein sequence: CASSSGQGGQPQHF.

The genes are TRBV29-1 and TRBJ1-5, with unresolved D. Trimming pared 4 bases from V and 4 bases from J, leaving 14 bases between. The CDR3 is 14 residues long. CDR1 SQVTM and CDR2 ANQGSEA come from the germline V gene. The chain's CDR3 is CSVADTAVNQPQHF. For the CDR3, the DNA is TGCAGCGTTGCCGACACGGCGGTTAATCAGCCCCAGCATTTT.

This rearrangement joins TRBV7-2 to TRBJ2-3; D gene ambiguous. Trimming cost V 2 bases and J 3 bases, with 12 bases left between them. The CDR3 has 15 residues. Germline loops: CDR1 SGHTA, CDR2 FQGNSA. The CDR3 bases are TGTGCCAGCAGCTTAAATCCTCAATCAACAGATACGCAGTATTTT. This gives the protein CASSLNPQSTDTQYF.

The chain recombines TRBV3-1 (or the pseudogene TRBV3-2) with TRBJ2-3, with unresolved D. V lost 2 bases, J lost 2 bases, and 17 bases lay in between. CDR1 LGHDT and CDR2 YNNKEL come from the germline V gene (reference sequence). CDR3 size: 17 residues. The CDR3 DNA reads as TGTGCCAGCAGCCAACATCTCGTGGCTGTTAACACAGATACGCAGTATTTT. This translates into CASSQHLVAVNTDTQYF.

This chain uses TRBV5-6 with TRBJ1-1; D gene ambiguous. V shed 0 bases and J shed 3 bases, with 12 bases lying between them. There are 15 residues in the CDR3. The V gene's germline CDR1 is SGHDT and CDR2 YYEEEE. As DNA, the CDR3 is TGTGCCAGCAGCTTGGGGGCGGGAATGGACACTGAAGCTTTCTTT. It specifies CASSLGAGMDTEAFF. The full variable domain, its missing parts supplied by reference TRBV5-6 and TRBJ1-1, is DAGVTQSPTHLIKTRGQQVTLRCSPKSGHDTVSWYQQALGQGPQFIFQYYEEEERQRGNFPDRFSGHQFPNYSSELNVNALLLGDSALYLCASSLGAGMDTEAFFGQGTRLTVV.

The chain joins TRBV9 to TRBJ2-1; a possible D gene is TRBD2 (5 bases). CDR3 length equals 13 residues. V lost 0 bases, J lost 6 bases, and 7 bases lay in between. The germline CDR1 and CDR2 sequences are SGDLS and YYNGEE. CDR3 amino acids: CASSVASINEQFF. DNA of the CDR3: TGTGCCAGCAGCGTAGCTAGCATCAATGAGCAGTTCTTC.

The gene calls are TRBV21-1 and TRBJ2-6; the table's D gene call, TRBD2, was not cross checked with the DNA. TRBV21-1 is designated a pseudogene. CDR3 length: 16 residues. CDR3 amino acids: CASIWGGPTGANVLTF. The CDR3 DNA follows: TGTGCCAGCATATGGGGGGGTCCCACTGGGGCCAACGTCCTGACTTTC.

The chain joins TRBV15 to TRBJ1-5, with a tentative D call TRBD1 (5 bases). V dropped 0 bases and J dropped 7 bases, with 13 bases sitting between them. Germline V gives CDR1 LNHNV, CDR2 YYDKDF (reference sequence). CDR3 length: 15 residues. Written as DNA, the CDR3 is TGTGCCACCAGCAGAGATGTCGGGGGTTCCCAGCCCCAGCATTTT. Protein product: CATSRDVGGSQPQHF.

The chain's CDR3 is CASSQEIGKTEAFF. DNA for the CDR3: TGCGCCAGCAGCCAAGAAATTGGGAAAACTGAAGCTTTCTTT. The chain couples TRBV4-3 to TRBJ1-1; D is uncertain. The CDR3 is 14 residues long. CDR1 is LGHNA and CDR2 is YSLEER in the germline V gene. Trimming removed 0 bases at V and 5 bases at J, with 10 bases between.

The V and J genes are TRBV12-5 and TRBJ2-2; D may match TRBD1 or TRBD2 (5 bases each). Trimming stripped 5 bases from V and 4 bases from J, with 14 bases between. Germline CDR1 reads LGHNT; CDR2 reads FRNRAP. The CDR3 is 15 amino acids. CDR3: CASGARDRCTGELFF. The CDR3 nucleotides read TGTGCTAGTGGTGCCCGGGACCGATGCACCGGGGAGCTGTTTTTT.

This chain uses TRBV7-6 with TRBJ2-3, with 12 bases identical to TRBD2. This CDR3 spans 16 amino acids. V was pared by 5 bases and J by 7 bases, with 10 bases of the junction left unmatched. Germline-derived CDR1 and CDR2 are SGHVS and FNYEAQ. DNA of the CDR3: TGTGCCAGCAGCGTAGGACTAGCGGGACTAGGTTATACGCAGTATTTT. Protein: CASSVGLAGLGYTQYF. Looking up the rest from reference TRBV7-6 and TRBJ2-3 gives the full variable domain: GAGVSQSPRYKVTKRGQDVALRCDPISGHVSLYWYRQALGQGPEFLTYFNYEAQQDKSGLPNDRFSAERPEGSISTLTIQRTEQRDSAMYRCASSVGLAGLGYTQYFGPGTRLTVL.

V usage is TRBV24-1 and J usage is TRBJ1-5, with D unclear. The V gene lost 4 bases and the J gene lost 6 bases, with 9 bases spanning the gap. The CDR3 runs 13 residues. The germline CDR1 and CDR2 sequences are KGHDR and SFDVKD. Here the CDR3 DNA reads TGTGCCACCAGTGACGGCCGGGGTCAGCCCCAGCATTTT. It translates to CATSDGRGQPQHF.

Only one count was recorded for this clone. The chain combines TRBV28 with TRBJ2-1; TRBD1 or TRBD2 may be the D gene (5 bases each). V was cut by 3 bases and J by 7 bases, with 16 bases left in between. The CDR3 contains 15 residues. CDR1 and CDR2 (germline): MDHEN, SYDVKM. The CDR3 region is CASSFQGRRLNEQFF. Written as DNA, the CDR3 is TGTGCCAGCAGTTTCCAGGGACGGCGTCTGAATGAGCAGTTCTTC.

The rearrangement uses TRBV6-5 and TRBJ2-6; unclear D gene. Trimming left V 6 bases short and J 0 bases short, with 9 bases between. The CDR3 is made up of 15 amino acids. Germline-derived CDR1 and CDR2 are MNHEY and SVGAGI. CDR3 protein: CASSYGPSGANVLTF. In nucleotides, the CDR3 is TGTGCCAGCAGCTACGGCCCCTCTGGGGCCAACGTCCTGACTTTC.

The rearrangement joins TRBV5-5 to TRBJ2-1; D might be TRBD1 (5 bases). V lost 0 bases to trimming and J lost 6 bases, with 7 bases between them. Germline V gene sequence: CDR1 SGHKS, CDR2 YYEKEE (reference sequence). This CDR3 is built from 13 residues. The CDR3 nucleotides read TGTGCCAGCAGCTTGGGACAGCTCAATGAGCAGTTCTTC. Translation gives CASSLGQLNEQFF.

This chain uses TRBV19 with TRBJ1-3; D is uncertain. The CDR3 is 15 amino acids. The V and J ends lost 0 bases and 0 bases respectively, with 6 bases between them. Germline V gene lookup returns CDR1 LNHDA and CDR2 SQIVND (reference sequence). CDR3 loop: CASSIEATSGNTIYF. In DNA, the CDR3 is TGTGCCAGTAGTATAGAGGCGACCTCTGGAAACACCATATATTTT.

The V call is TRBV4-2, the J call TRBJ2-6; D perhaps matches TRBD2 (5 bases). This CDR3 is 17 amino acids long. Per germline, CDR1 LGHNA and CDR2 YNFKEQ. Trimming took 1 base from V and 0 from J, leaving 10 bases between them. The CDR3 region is CASSQANLASGANVLTF. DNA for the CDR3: TGTGCCAGCAGCCAAGCCAACCTAGCCTCTGGGGCCAACGTCCTGACTTTC.

CDR3 residues: CASSPLAPGLTTGELFF. DNA of the CDR3: TGTGCCAGCTCACCATTGGCTCCGGGACTGACCACCGGGGAGCTGTTTTTT. This chain links TRBV18 with TRBJ2-2, with a possible D match to TRBD2 (6 bases). Germline V gene lookup returns CDR1 KGHSH and CDR2 LQKENI. The CDR3 consists of 17 residues. V was trimmed by 2 bases and J by 4 bases, leaving 17 bases between them.

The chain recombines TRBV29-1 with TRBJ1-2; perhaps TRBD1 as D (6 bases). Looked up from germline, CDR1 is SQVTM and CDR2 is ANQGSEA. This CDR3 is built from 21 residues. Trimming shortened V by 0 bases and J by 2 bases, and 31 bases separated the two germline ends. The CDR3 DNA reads TGCAGCGTTGAAGATGCGGGCCTTGAGGACAGAGGGACGGTTCCAAACTATGGCTACACCTTC. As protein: CSVEDAGLEDRGTVPNYGYTF.

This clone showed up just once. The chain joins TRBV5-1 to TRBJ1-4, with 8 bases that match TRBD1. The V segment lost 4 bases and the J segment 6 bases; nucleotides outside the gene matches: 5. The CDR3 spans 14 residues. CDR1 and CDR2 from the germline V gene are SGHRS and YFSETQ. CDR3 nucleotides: TGCGCCAGCAGCCCGAAGGGACAGGATGAAAAACTGTTTTTT. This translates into CASSPKGQDEKLFF.

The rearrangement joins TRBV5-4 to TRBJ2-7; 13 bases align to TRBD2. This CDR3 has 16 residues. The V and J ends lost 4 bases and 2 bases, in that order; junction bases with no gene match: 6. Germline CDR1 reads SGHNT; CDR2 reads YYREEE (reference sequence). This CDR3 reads CASSPTSGRPPYEQYF. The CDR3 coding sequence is TGTGCCAGCAGCCCGACTAGCGGGAGGCCCCCCTACGAGCAGTACTTC.

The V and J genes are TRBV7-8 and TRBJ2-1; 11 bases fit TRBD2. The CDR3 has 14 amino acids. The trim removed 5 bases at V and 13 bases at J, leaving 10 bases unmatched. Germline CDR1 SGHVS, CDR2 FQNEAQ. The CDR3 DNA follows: TGTGCCAGCAGCCTCGAATCTAGCGGGGGGCCTCAGTTCTTC. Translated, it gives CASSLESSGGPQFF.

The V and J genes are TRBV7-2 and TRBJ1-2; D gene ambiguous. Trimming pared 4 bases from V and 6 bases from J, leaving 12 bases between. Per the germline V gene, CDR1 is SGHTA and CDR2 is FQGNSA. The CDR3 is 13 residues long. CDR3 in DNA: TGTGCCAGCAGCTCCACAAATAAACATGGCTACACCTTC. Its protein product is CASSSTNKHGYTF.

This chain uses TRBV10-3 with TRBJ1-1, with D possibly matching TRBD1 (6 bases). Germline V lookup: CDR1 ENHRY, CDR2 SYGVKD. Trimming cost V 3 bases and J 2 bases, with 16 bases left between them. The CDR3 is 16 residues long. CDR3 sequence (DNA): TGTGCCATCAGTGATTTGGACGCAGGGGCAAACACTGAAGCTTTCTTT. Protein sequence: CAISDLDAGANTEAFF.

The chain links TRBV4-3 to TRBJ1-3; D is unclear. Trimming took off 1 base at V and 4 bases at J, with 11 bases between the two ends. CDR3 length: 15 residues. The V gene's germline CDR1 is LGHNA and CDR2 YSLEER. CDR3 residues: CASSQAEGGGNTIYF. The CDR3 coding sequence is TGCGCCAGCAGCCAAGCCGAGGGAGGGGGAAACACCATATATTTT.